The 5 T cell receptor beta chains given below trace back to one sample, sequenced in a study of shared T cell receptors in the human thymus. The repertoire was sequenced with immunoSEQ multiplex PCR; TCRdb's copy has only in-frame clones and lacks some. The data show roughly 500,000 clones, 75% to 85% seen once. These data also featured in a second study, about human thymus T cells.

Sequenced sample: thymocytes. The source is a boy in the first two years of life with a congenital heart defect.

The chain couples TRBV7-6 to TRBJ2-1, with TRBD2 matching over 15 bases. Germline V lookup: CDR1 SGHVS, CDR2 FNYEAQ. The CDR3 consists of 18 residues. Unmatched junction bases numbered 5, after V lost 5 bases and J lost 0 bases. The CDR3 DNA is TGTGCCAGCAGCCTGGGACTAGCGGGAGGTAGCTCCTACAATGAGCAGTTCTTC. Its translation is CASSLGLAGGSSYNEQFF.

The chain couples TRBV6-5 to TRBJ2-3, with 10 bases fitting TRBD2. The germline V gene has CDR1 MNHEY and CDR2 SVGAGI. Trimming removed 1 base from V and 4 bases from J; junction bases left unmatched: 5. This CDR3 is built from 16 residues. The CDR3 is CASSYYRAGGPDTQYF. In DNA form, the CDR3 reads TGTGCCAGCAGTTACTATCGAGCGGGAGGGCCAGATACGCAGTATTTT.

The chain links TRBV29-1 to TRBJ1-1; D is unclear. The CDR3 is 14 amino acids. Germline lookup yields CDR1 SQVTM and CDR2 ANQGSEA. V shed 0 bases and J shed 4 bases, with 12 bases lying between them. CDR3 sequence reads: CSVEEPRVVTEAFF. The CDR3 region has the DNA TGCAGCGTTGAAGAACCGAGGGTAGTCACTGAAGCTTTCTTT.

This clone was detected only a few times. The chain has TRBV19 and TRBJ2-7; maybe TRBD1 (5 bases). CDR1 and CDR2 from the germline V gene are LNHDA and SQIVND (reference sequence). The V gene lost 4 bases and the J gene lost 0 bases, with 10 bases spanning the gap. The length of the CDR3 is 14 residues. CDR3 in amino acids: CASSTQASSYEQYF. CDR3 sequence (DNA): TGTGCCAGTAGTACACAGGCGAGCTCCTACGAGCAGTACTTC.

This clone was recorded a few times. The chain links TRBV19 to TRBJ2-7; 15 bases are shared with TRBD2. The germline V gene encodes CDR1 LNHDA and CDR2 SQIVND (reference sequence). There are 16 residues in the CDR3. Trimming cost V 8 bases and J 4 bases; bases outside gene matches: 9. The CDR3 coding sequence is TGTGCCAGTCAGAGGACTAGCGGGAGGGCCGGGTACGAGCAGTACTTC. As protein: CASQRTSGRAGYEQYF. The full variable domain, rest sourced from reference TRBV19 and TRBJ2-7, is DGGITQSPKYLFRKEGQNVTLSCEQNLNHDAMYWYRQDPGQGLRLIYYSQIVNDFQKGDIAEGYSVSREKKESFPLTVTSAQKNPTAFYLCASQRTSGRAGYEQYFGPGTRLTVT.